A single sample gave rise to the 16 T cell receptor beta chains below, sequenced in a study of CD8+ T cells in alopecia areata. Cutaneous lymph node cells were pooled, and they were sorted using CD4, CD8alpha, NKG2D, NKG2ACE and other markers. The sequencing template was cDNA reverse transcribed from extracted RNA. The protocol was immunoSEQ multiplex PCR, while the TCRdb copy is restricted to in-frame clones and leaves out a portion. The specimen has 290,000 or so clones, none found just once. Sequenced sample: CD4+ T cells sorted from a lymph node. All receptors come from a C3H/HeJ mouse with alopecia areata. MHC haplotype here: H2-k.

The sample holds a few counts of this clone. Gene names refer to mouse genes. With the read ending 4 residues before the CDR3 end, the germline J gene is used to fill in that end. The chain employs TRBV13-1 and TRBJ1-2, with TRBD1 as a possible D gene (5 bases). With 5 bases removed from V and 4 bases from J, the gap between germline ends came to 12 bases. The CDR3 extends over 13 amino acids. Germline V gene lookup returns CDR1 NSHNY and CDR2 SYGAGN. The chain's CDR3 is CASSSGRGSDYTF. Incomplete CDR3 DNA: TGTGCCAGCAGCTCAGGGCGGGGCTCC.

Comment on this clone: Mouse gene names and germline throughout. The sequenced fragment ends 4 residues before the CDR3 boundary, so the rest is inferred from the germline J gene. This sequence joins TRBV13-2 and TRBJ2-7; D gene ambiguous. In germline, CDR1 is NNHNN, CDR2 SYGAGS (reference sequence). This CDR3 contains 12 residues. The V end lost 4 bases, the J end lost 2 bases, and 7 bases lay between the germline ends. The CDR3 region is CASGFRTYEQYF. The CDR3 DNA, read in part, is TGTGCCAGCGGTTTCAGAACCTAT.

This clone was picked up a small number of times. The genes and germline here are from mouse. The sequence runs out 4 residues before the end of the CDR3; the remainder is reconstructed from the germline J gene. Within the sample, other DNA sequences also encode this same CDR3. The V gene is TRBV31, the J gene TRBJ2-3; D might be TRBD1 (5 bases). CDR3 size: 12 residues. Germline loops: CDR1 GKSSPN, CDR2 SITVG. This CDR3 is CAWSLQGETLYF. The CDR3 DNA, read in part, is TGTGCCTGGAGTCTCCAGGGAGAA. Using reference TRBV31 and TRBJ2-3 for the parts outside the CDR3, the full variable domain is AQTIHQWPVAEIKAVGSPLSLGCTIKGKSSPNLYWYWQATGGTLQQLFYSITVGQVESVVQLNLSASRPKDDQFILSTEKLLLSHSGFYLCAWSLQGETLYFGSGTRLTVL.

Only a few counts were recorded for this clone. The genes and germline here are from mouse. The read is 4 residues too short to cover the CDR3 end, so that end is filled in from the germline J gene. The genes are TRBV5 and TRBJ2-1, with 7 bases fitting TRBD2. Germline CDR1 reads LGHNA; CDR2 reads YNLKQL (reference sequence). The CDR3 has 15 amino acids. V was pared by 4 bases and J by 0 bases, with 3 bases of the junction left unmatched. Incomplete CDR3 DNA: TGTGCCAGCAGCCCCCGGGGGGGTAACTATGCT. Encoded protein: CASSPRGGNYA. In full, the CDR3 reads CASSPRGGNYAEQFF.

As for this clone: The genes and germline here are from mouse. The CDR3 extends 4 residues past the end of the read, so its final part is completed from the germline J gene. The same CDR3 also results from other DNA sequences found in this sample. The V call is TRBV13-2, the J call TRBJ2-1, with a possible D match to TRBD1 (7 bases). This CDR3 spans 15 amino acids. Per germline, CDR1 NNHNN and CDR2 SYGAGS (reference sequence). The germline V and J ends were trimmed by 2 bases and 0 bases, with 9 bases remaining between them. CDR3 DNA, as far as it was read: TGTGCCAGCGGTGACAGGGGGGTTAACTATGCT. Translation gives CASGDRGVNYA. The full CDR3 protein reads CASGDRGVNYAEQFF.

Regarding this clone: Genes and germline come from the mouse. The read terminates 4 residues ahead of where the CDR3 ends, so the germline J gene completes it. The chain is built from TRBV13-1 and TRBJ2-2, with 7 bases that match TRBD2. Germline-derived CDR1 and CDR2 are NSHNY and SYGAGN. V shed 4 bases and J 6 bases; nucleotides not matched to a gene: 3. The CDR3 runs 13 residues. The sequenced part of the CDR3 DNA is TGTGCCAGCAGTTCGACTGGGTCCGGG. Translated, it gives CASSSTGSG. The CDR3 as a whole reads CASSSTGSGQLYF.

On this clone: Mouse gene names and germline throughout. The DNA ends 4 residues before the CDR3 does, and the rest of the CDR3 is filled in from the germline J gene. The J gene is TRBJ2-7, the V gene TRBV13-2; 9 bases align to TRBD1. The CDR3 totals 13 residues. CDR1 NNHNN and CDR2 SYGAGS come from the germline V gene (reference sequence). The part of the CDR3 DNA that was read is TGTGCCAGCGGGATCGGGGACAGGGAT. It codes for CASGIGDRD. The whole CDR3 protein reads CASGIGDRDEQYF.

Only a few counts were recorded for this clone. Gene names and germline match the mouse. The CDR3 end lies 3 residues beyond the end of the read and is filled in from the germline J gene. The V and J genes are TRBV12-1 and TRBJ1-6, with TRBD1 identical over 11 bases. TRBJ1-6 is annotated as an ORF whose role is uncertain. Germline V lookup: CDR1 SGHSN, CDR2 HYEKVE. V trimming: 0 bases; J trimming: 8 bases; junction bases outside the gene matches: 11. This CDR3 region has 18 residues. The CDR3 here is CASSLDPDRGRKDSPLYF. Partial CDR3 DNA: TGTGCCAGCTCTCTCGACCCGGACAGGGGGCGCAAGGATTCGCCC.

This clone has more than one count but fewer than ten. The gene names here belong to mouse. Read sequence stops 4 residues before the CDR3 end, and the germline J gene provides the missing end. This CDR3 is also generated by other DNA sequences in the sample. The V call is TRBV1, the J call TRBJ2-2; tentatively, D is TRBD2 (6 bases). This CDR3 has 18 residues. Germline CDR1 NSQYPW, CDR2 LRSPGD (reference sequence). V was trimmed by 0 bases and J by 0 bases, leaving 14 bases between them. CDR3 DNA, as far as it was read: TGCACCTGCAGTGCAGATCTGGGCTGGGGCTCAAACACCGGG. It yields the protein CTCSADLGWGSNTG. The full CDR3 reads CTCSADLGWGSNTGQLYF.

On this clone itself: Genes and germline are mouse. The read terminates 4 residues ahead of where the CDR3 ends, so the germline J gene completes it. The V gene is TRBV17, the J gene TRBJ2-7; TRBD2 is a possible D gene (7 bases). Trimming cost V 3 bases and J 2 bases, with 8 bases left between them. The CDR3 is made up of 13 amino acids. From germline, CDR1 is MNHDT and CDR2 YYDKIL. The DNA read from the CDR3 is TGTGCTAGCAGTAGGGGGGGCACCTAT. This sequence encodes CASSRGGTY. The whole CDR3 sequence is CASSRGGTYEQYF.

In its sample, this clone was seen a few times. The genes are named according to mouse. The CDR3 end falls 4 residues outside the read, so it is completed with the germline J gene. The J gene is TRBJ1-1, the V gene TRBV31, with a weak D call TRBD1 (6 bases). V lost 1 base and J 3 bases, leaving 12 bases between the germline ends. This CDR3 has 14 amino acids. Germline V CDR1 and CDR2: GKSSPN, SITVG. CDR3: CAWSQTGRDTEVFF. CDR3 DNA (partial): TGTGCCTGGAGTCAAACAGGGAGGGACACA.

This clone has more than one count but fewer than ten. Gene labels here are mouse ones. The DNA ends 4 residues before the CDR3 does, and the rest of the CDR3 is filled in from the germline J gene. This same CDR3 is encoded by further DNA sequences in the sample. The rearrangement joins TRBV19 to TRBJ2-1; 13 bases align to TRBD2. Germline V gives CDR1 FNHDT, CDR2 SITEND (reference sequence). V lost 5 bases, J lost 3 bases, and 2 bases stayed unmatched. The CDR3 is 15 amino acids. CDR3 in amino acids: CASSRDWGGYAEQFF. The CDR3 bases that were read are TGTGCCAGCAGCCGGGACTGGGGGGGCTATGCT. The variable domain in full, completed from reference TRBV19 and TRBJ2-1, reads GGIITQTPKFLIGQEGQKLTLKCQQNFNHDTMYWYRQDSGKGLRLIYYSITENDLQKGDLSEGYDASREKKSSFSLTVTSAQKNEMAVFLCASSRDWGGYAEQFFGPGTRLTVL.

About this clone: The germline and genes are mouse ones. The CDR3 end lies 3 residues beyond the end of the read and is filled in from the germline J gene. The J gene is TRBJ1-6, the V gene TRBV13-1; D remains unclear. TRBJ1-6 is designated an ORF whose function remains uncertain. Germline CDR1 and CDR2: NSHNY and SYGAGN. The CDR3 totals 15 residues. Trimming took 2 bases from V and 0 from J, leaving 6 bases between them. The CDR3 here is CASSERVSYNSPLYF. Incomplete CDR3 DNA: TGTGCCAGCAGTGAGAGGGTTTCCTATAATTCGCCC.

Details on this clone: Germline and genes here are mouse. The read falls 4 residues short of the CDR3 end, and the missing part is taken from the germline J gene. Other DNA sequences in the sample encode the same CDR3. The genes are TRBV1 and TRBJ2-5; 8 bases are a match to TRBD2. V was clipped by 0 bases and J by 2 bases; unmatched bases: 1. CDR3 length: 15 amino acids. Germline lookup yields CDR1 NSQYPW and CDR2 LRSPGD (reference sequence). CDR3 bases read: TGCACCTGCAGTGCAGACTGGGGGGTCCAAGAC. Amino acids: CTCSADWGVQD. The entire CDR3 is CTCSADWGVQDTQYF.

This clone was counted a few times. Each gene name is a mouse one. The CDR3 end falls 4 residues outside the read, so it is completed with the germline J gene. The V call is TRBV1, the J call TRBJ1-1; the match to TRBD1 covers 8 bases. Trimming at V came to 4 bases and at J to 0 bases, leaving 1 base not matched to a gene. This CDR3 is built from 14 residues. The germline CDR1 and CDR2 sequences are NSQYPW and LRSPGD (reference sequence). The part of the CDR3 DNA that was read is TGCACCTGCAGTGGACAGGGGACAAACACA. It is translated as CTCSGQGTNT. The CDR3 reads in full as CTCSGQGTNTEVFF.

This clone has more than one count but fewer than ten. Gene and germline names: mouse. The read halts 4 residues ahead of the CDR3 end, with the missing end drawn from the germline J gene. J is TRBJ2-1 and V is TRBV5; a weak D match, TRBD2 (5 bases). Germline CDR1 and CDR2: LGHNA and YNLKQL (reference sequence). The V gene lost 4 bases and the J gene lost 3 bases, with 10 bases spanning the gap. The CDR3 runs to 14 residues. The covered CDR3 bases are TGTGCCAGCAGCCTCCACTGGATCTATGCT. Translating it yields CASSLHWIYA. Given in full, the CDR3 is CASSLHWIYAEQFF.